The T cell receptor (beta chain) described here comes from a study of blood T cell repertoires in COVID-19. The V end lost 5 bases, the J end lost 9 bases, and 12 bases lay between the germline ends. This CDR3 is 11 amino acids long. CDR1 GTSNPN and CDR2 SVGIG come from the germline V gene (reference sequence). Method: immunoSEQ multiplex PCR; TCRdb's copy keeps in-frame clones and lacks some. The table records about 190,000 clones, roughly four fifths of them present only once. The sequenced sample consisted of peripheral blood. The chain is built from TRBV30 and TRBJ2-3; the D is unclear. The sequence came from a woman aged 45-65 years with acute or convalescent COVID-19. The CDR3 here is CAWSRPETQYF. Written as DNA, the CDR3 is TGTGCCTGGTCCAGACCGGAGACGCAGTATTTT.